Listed below are T cell receptor beta chains from one sample, sequenced in a study of beta chain features in type 1 diabetes. Profiling relied on immunoSEQ multiplex PCR, and the TCRdb table lists in-frame clones only, not all of them. The sample has fewer than 400,000 clones; less than 9.5% are singletons. Sequencing was performed on central memory CD4+ T cells from blood. These receptors all come from a woman aged 18-29 years in good health. Each CDR3 is given with its conserved first and last residue. Fields, in order: D gene, J gene, V gene, clone size, CDR3 DNA, CDR3 protein. D genes are given only for firm matches. The size entry is marked missing in some rows and otherwise reads once, few, many or a size class.

D: -; J: TRBJ2-3; V: TRBV5-4; size: -; DNA: TGTGCCAGCAGCATACAACTTTCTAGCACAGATACGCAGTATTTT; CDR3: CASSIQLSSTDTQYF
D: -; J: TRBJ2-5; V: TRBV7-2; size: few; DNA: TGTGCCAGCAGCTTAATGTTCTATGGAAAAGAGACCCAGTACTTC; CDR3: CASSLMFYGKETQYF
D: TRBD1; J: TRBJ2-3; V: TRBV6-6; size: -; DNA: TGTGCCAGCAGTTACCCACAGGGGGCAGGCACAGATACGCAGTATTTT; CDR3: CASSYPQGAGTDTQYF
D: -; J: TRBJ1-2; V: TRBV2; size: few; DNA: TGTGCCAGCATTTGGGGTAATGATGGCTACACCTTC; CDR3: CASIWGNDGYTF
D: -; J: TRBJ2-1; V: TRBV7-3; size: -; DNA: TGTGCCAGCAGCAATAGGGGCCGACTCGATGAGCAGTTCTTC; CDR3: CASSNRGRLDEQFF
D: -; J: TRBJ1-1; V: TRBV7-2; size: -; DNA: TGTGCCAGCAGCTTGGGGCTCCAAGGCGGCACTGAAGCTTTCTTT; CDR3: CASSLGLQGGTEAFF
D: -; J: TRBJ1-2; V: TRBV29-1; size: few; DNA: TGCAGCGTTCTGGACAGTGCAAGAGGCTACACCTTC; CDR3: CSVLDSARGYTF
D: -; J: TRBJ1-2; V: TRBV5-6; size: -; DNA: TGTGCCAGCAGCTTGGGGATAGTGGAAGATGGCTACACCTTC; CDR3: CASSLGIVEDGYTF
D: -; J: TRBJ1-5; V: TRBV28; size: -; DNA: TGTGCCAGCAGTTGGGGGGGACCCAATCAGCCCCAGCATTTT; CDR3: CASSWGGPNQPQHF
D: -; J: TRBJ1-1; V: TRBV10-3; size: few; DNA: TGTGCCACCCAGGTGGTGGTAAACACTGAAGCTTTCTTT; CDR3: CATQVVVNTEAFF
D: -; J: TRBJ2-1; V: TRBV11-2; size: -; DNA: TGTGCCAGCAGCGCCCGCGCGGGCGGGTACAATGAGCAGTTCTTC; CDR3: CASSARAGGYNEQFF
D: -; J: TRBJ1-1; V: TRBV6-5; size: -; DNA: TGTGCCAGCAGCCGAGCGGACGGGAACACTGAAGCTTTCTTT; CDR3: CASSRADGNTEAFF
D: TRBD1; J: TRBJ1-2; V: TRBV5-4; size: -; DNA: TGTGCCAGCAGCCCTAACAGGGGGCTGGCCTATGGCTACACCTTC; CDR3: CASSPNRGLAYGYTF
D: TRBD2; J: TRBJ2-3; V: TRBV18; size: -; DNA: TGTGCCAGCTCACCACTCGGGAGGGGCACAGATACGCAGTATTTT; CDR3: CASSPLGRGTDTQYF
D: TRBD2; J: TRBJ2-5; V: TRBV5-1; size: many; DNA: TGCGCCAGCAGCTGGCGGGAGCAGGAGACCCAGTACTTC; CDR3: CASSWREQETQYF
D: -; J: TRBJ2-1; V: TRBV5-1; size: few; DNA: TGCGCCAGCAGCTTGAGGGCAGGGAGGAATGAGCAGTTCTTC; CDR3: CASSLRAGRNEQFF
D: TRBD1; J: TRBJ2-6; V: TRBV13; size: few; DNA: TGTGCCAGCAGCCCCGGGACAGGGCGAATTCGTGGGGCCAACGTCCTGACTTTC; CDR3: CASSPGTGRIRGANVLTF
D: -; J: TRBJ2-7; V: TRBV7-3; size: -; DNA: TGTGCCAGCAGCTTGGACGAAAACTACGAGCAGTACTTC; CDR3: CASSLDENYEQYF
D: TRBD2; J: TRBJ2-5; V: TRBV5-4; size: -; DNA: TGTGCCAGCAGCAAAGGGACCGGGACTAAAGTTCAAGAGACCCAGTACTTC; CDR3: CASSKGTGTKVQETQYF
D: -; J: TRBJ2-2; V: TRBV2; size: many; DNA: TGTGCCAGCAGATCGGGATCGCGGACCGGGGAGCTGTTTTTT; CDR3: CASRSGSRTGELFF
D: -; J: TRBJ2-7; V: TRBV11-2; size: -; DNA: TGTGCCAGCAGCCAGACTAATTACTACGAGCAGTACTTC; CDR3: CASSQTNYYEQYF
D: TRBD1; J: TRBJ2-3; V: TRBV5-6; size: -; DNA: TGTGCCAGCAGCCCTTGGGGACAGGTCACAGATACGCAGTATTTT; CDR3: CASSPWGQVTDTQYF
D: -; J: TRBJ1-4; V: TRBV6-1; size: -; DNA: TGTGCCAGCAGCCACGATTACCCCGAGGAAAAACTGTTTTTT; CDR3: CASSHDYPEEKLFF
D: TRBD1; J: TRBJ2-7; V: TRBV7-2; size: few; DNA: TGTGCCAGCAGCTTAGACAGGACAGGGAACGAGCAGTACTTC; CDR3: CASSLDRTGNEQYF
D: TRBD1; J: TRBJ1-1; V: TRBV6-5; size: -; DNA: TGTGCCAGCAGTTACCTTGGACAGGCCGAAGCTTTCTTT; CDR3: CASSYLGQAEAFF
D: -; J: TRBJ2-7; V: TRBV29-1; size: -; DNA: TGCAGCGTTGGGGGGACAAGTTCCGAACCGGAGCAGTACTTC; CDR3: CSVGGTSSEPEQYF
D: -; J: TRBJ1-5; V: TRBV5-4; size: -; DNA: TGTGCCAGCAGCCAAGATGCCATAGGGGAACAGCCCCAGCATTTT; CDR3: CASSQDAIGEQPQHF
D: -; J: TRBJ2-5; V: TRBV18; size: -; DNA: TGTGCCAGCTCACCACCGAGCTATTCGGAGACCCAGTACTTC; CDR3: CASSPPSYSETQYF
D: -; J: TRBJ2-4; V: TRBV28; size: few; DNA: TGTGCCAGCAGTTCAGGGGTTGGCAAAAACATTCAGTACTTC; CDR3: CASSSGVGKNIQYF
D: -; J: TRBJ1-5; V: TRBV7-9; size: once; DNA: TGTGCCAGCAGCTTAGACCCGAATCAGCCCCAGCATTTT; CDR3: CASSLDPNQPQHF
D: TRBD2; J: TRBJ2-5; V: TRBV14; size: -; DNA: TGTGCCAGCAGCCAAGGACTAGCGGGAAACTGGGGGACCCAGTACTTC; CDR3: CASSQGLAGNWGTQYF
D: -; J: TRBJ1-5; V: TRBV6-6; size: many; DNA: TGTGCCAGCAGCCGAAAGGTTGGGGGCTTAAGTCAGCCCCAGCATTTT; CDR3: CASSRKVGGLSQPQHF
D: TRBD1; J: TRBJ1-1; V: TRBV2; size: many; DNA: TGTGCCAGCAGTGGACAGGGGATGGAGGCTTTCTTT; CDR3: CASSGQGMEAFF
D: -; J: TRBJ1-1; V: TRBV27; size: few; DNA: TGTGCCAGCAGTTTGAGGAGAATGAACACTGAAGCTTTCTTT; CDR3: CASSLRRMNTEAFF
D: -; J: TRBJ2-6; V: TRBV7-9; size: -; DNA: TGTGCCAGCAGCCCAGCCGACGTCCTGACTTTC; CDR3: CASSPADVLTF
D: -; J: TRBJ1-4; V: TRBV9; size: -; DNA: TGTGCCAGCAGCCAACACCCAACTAATGAAAAACTGTTTTTT; CDR3: CASSQHPTNEKLFF
D: -; J: TRBJ2-7; V: TRBV5-4; size: few; DNA: TGTGCCAGCAGCCAATTCGGAGGTGTAGTCGACGAGCAGTACTTC; CDR3: CASSQFGGVVDEQYF
D: -; J: TRBJ2-1; V: TRBV28; size: -; DNA: TGTGCCAGCAGTTTACTAGGCAGTAACAATGAGCAGTTCTTC; CDR3: CASSLLGSNNEQFF
D: -; J: TRBJ2-5; V: TRBV10-3; size: few; DNA: TGTGCCATCAGTGGGCAGGGGGGCCAAGAGACCCAGTACTTC; CDR3: CAISGQGGQETQYF
D: -; J: TRBJ2-2; V: TRBV28; size: -; DNA: TGTGCCAGCCGAGAGAGCACCGGGGAGCTGTTTTTT; CDR3: CASRESTGELFF
D: -; J: TRBJ2-5; V: TRBV15; size: few; DNA: TGTGCCACCAGCAGAGATAAGCTAGTCCGGGAGACCCAGTACTTC; CDR3: CATSRDKLVRETQYF
D: TRBD2; J: TRBJ2-2; V: TRBV19; size: few; DNA: TGTGCCAGTAGTATAGAACAGCGGGGAACCGGGGAGCTGTTTTTT; CDR3: CASSIEQRGTGELFF
D: TRBD1; J: TRBJ2-1; V: TRBV4-2; size: -; DNA: TGTGCCAGCAGCCACGTCGGTGGGACAGGGGTTACCAATGAGCAGTTCTTC; CDR3: CASSHVGGTGVTNEQFF
D: TRBD2; J: TRBJ2-7; V: TRBV14; size: few; DNA: TGTGCCAGCAGCCAATCGGGACTAGCGGGAGTGCAGTACTTC; CDR3: CASSQSGLAGVQYF
D: -; J: TRBJ2-6; V: TRBV4-3; size: -; DNA: TGCGCCAGCAGACAAACAGGTGGGGCCAACGTCCTGACTTTC; CDR3: CASRQTGGANVLTF
D: TRBD1; J: TRBJ2-5; V: TRBV15; size: -; DNA: TGTGCCACCAGCAGACTGGGACAGAGGACGGAGACCCAGTACTTC; CDR3: CATSRLGQRTETQYF
D: TRBD1; J: TRBJ2-4; V: TRBV7-8; size: few; DNA: TGTGCCAGCAGCTCGGGACAGGCGGCAAACATTCAGTACTTC; CDR3: CASSSGQAANIQYF
D: -; J: TRBJ2-2; V: TRBV28; size: -; DNA: TGTGCCAGCAGACTAGCTTCCCGGGGCAACACCGGGGAGCTGTTTTTT; CDR3: CASRLASRGNTGELFF
D: -; J: TRBJ2-1; V: TRBV11-1; size: many; DNA: TGTGCCAGCAGGGCCTGGGATAGAGCGAGCTCCTACAATGAGCAGTTCTTC; CDR3: CASRAWDRASSYNEQFF
D: TRBD2; J: TRBJ2-4; V: TRBV4-3; size: few; DNA: TGCGCCAGCAGCCAAGACCAGCGGGAGTACATTCAGTACTTC; CDR3: CASSQDQREYIQYF
D: TRBD2; J: TRBJ2-2; V: TRBV28; size: few; DNA: TGTGCCAGCAGTTTCCCCGGGCTAGCGGGAGGAAGGGGCACCGGGGAGCTGTTTTTT; CDR3: CASSFPGLAGGRGTGELFF
D: -; J: TRBJ2-3; V: TRBV7-3; size: -; DNA: TGTGCCAGCAGCTTGGGGGACTCCCGTGCAGATACGCAGTATTTT; CDR3: CASSLGDSRADTQYF